Listed here are 27 T cell receptor beta chains from one sample, sequenced in a study of T cell responses to AZD1222 COVID-19 vaccine. Assay used: immunoSEQ multiplex PCR; TCRdb lists only in-frame clones, some missing. The data hold roughly 98,000 clones, with roughly 84% observed a single time. Material: peripheral blood, obtained 28 days after the second AZD1222 dose. These receptors all stem from an adult who received the AZD1222 COVID-19 vaccine.

V and J are TRBV5-4 and TRBJ1-1; the D gene is possibly TRBD1 (6 bases). The CDR3 loop spans 15 amino acids. The V gene's germline CDR1 is SGHNT and CDR2 YYREEE (reference sequence). Trimming removed 1 base at V and 2 bases at J, with 12 bases between. The DNA for the CDR3 is TGTGCCAGCAGCTTGAGGGGGGTGGGAAACACTGAAGCTTTCTTT. Amino acid sequence: CASSLRGVGNTEAFF.

The rearrangement links TRBV5-1 to TRBJ2-3, with D perhaps assigned TRBD1 or TRBD2 (5 bases each). V lost 0 bases, J lost 4 bases, and 9 bases lay in between. Per the germline V gene, CDR1 is SGHRS and CDR2 is YFSETQ. CDR3 size: 14 residues. The CDR3 region is CASSLEGRADTQYF. The CDR3 DNA follows: TGCGCCAGCAGCTTGGAGGGACGGGCAGATACGCAGTATTTT.

The chain couples TRBV12-3 or TRBV12-4 to TRBJ1-2, with TRBD1 matching over 7 bases. The CDR3 extends over 12 amino acids. Trimming took 10 bases from V and 8 from J; bases not matched to a gene: 10. CDR3 coding DNA: TGTGCCACCTCAGGGGGTAATAGAGGCTACACCTTC. It specifies CATSGGNRGYTF.

The chain combines TRBV5-5 with TRBJ1-2; D not resolved. Trimming pared 5 bases from V and 2 bases from J, leaving 10 bases between. The CDR3 sequence is 13 residues long. From germline, CDR1 is SGHKS and CDR2 YYEKEE (reference sequence). CDR3 in DNA: TGTGCCAGCAGAATCGGACTGAACTATGGCTACACCTTC. Protein: CASRIGLNYGYTF.

The genes are TRBV3-1 (or the pseudogene TRBV3-2) and TRBJ1-1; TRBD1 matches 7 bases. The CDR3 runs 15 residues. The ends lost 2 bases at V and 0 bases at J; junction bases unmatched: 3. Germline CDR1 reads LGHDT; CDR2 reads YNNKEL (reference sequence). DNA of the CDR3: TGTGCCAGCAGCCAAATGACAGGGATGAACACTGAAGCTTTCTTT. Translation: CASSQMTGMNTEAFF.

V usage is TRBV6-5 and J usage is TRBJ1-5; D is unresolved. The CDR3 consists of 15 residues. Germline V gene data show CDR1 as MNHEY and CDR2 as SVGAGI. The germline V and J ends were trimmed by 7 bases and 5 bases, with 18 bases remaining between them. The CDR3 here is CASTPSGRHDQPQHF. The CDR3 DNA follows: TGTGCCAGCACCCCGTCGGGCCGACACGATCAGCCCCAGCATTTT.

The chain links TRBV28 to TRBJ1-1, with TRBD1 matching 9 bases. This CDR3 is 13 amino acids long. J gave up 8 bases and V 6 bases, and 7 bases lay outside the gene matches. CDR1 is MDHEN, CDR2 SYDVKM, per germline. For the CDR3, the DNA is TGTGCCAGCAGGCGGACAGGGGCCACCGAAGCTTTCTTT. As protein: CASRRTGATEAFF.

This clone was detected once. The rearrangement joins TRBV12-3 or TRBV12-4 to TRBJ2-2; D ambiguous. Between the trimmed V and J ends, which lost 4 bases and 0 bases, there was a span of 3 bases. The CDR3 loop spans 13 amino acids. CDR3 in DNA: TGTGCCAGCAGTTCGTCGAACACCGGGGAGCTGTTTTTT. It encodes CASSSSNTGELFF.

This chain's CDR3 is CASSSTSGGAGEQFF. CDR3 DNA sequence: TGTGCCAGCAGCTCGACTAGCGGGGGGGCCGGTGAGCAGTTCTTC. The chain links TRBV3-1 (or the pseudogene TRBV3-2) to TRBJ2-1; TRBD2 matches at 14 bases. This CDR3 has 15 amino acids. The trim removed 5 bases at V and 9 bases at J, leaving 6 bases unmatched. Germline V CDR1 and CDR2: LGHDT, YNNKEL (reference sequence).

The rearrangement links TRBV28 to TRBJ2-7; 7 bases agree with TRBD2. V shed 5 bases and J 2 bases; nucleotides not matched to a gene: 3. The CDR3 spans 13 residues. Per the germline V gene, CDR1 is MDHEN and CDR2 is SYDVKM. CDR3 in amino acids: CASSPGGTYEQYF. The DNA of the CDR3 is TGTGCCAGCAGTCCCGGGGGGACCTACGAGCAGTACTTC.

The chain is built from TRBV5-8 and TRBJ2-5; D gene unclear. Germline V gives CDR1 SGHTS, CDR2 YDEGEE. The germline V and J ends were trimmed by 4 bases and 1 base, with 14 bases remaining between them. CDR3 length: 15 amino acids. Here the CDR3 reads CASSRLTLSQETQYF. CDR3 DNA sequence: TGTGCCAGCAGCCGGCTGACCCTGAGCCAAGAGACCCAGTACTTC.

This chain links TRBV5-1 with TRBJ2-7; D may be TRBD1 or TRBD2 (5 bases each). The CDR3 has 16 residues. V was cut by 6 bases and J by 2 bases, with 21 bases left in between. In germline, CDR1 is SGHRS, CDR2 YFSETQ. CDR3 protein: CASTLYGTQPPYEQYF. Written as DNA, the CDR3 is TGCGCCAGCACCCTCTACGGGACGCAGCCCCCCTACGAGCAGTACTTC.

This clone was counted once. The CDR3: CASSRDGGEYEQFF. The DNA for the CDR3 is TGTGCCAGCAGCCGTGACGGGGGAGAGTATGAGCAGTTCTTC. This chain connects TRBV7-8 to TRBJ2-1; tentative D call: TRBD2 (6 bases). V dropped 5 bases and J dropped 8 bases, with 16 bases sitting between them. The CDR3 is made up of 14 amino acids. Germline lookup yields CDR1 SGHVS and CDR2 FQNEAQ.

The V and J genes are TRBV5-5 and TRBJ1-5; D is ambiguous. CDR3 length: 15 amino acids. Trimming shortened V by 3 bases and J by 7 bases, and 17 bases separated the two germline ends. Germline CDR1 and CDR2: SGHKS and YYEKEE (reference sequence). CDR3 nucleotides: TGTGCCAGCAGCTACCTCCGGACCCAGGAGCAGCCCCAGCATTTT. It yields the protein CASSYLRTQEQPQHF.

The rearrangement links TRBV6-2 or TRBV6-3 to TRBJ1-1; D is undetermined. Trimming took 2 bases from V and 6 from J, leaving 10 bases between them. CDR3 length equals 13 residues. Germline assignment: CDR1 MNHEY and CDR2 SVGEGT. CDR3 residues: CASSYKGLSEAFF. CDR3 in DNA: TGTGCCAGCAGTTACAAGGGTCTCTCTGAAGCTTTCTTT.

This clone was picked up one time. The chain joins TRBV6-2 or TRBV6-3 to TRBJ2-5; 7 nucleotides agree with TRBD2. Trimming removed 2 bases from V and 1 base from J; junction bases left unmatched: 4. The CDR3 loop spans 15 amino acids. The V gene's germline CDR1 is MNHEY and CDR2 SVGEGT. The CDR3 region is CASSYRAGTQETQYF. As DNA, the CDR3 is TGTGCCAGCAGTTACAGAGCGGGGACCCAAGAGACCCAGTACTTC.

The J gene is TRBJ2-5, the V gene TRBV7-9; 10 bases align to TRBD1. V lost 4 bases to trimming and J lost 5 bases; unmatched junction nucleotides: 7. This CDR3 region has 15 residues. CDR1 is SEHNR, CDR2 FQNEAQ, per germline (reference sequence). CDR3 residues: CASSWRQGARETQYF. CDR3 bases: TGTGCCAGCAGCTGGAGACAGGGGGCGAGGGAGACCCAGTACTTC. Looking up the rest from reference TRBV7-9 and TRBJ2-5 gives the full variable domain: DTGVSQNPRHKITKRGQNVTFRCDPISEHNRLYWYRQTLGQGPEFLTYFQNEAQLEKSRLLSDRFSAERPKGSFSTLEIQRTEQGDSAMYLCASSWRQGARETQYFGPGTRLLVL.

Here the CDR3 reads CASSPSAGPRSPLHF. The CDR3 DNA reads as TGCGCCAGCAGCCCCTCGGCAGGGCCCCGTTCACCCCTCCACTTT. This chain links TRBV5-1 with TRBJ1-6; D possibly corresponds to TRBD1 (5 bases). The CDR3 loop spans 15 amino acids. Between the trimmed V and J ends, which lost 4 bases and 9 bases, there was a span of 17 bases. Germline lookup yields CDR1 SGHRS and CDR2 YFSETQ.

The rearrangement uses TRBV6-5 and TRBJ1-1; D is unresolved. Germline V lookup: CDR1 MNHEY, CDR2 SVGAGI. The V end lost 4 bases, the J end lost 7 bases, and 13 bases lay between the germline ends. The CDR3 loop spans 13 amino acids. The CDR3 loop reads CASSSLDRREAFF. The DNA of the CDR3 is TGTGCCAGCAGTTCCCTGGACCGACGTGAAGCTTTCTTT.

The rearrangement links TRBV6-6 to TRBJ2-7; 7 bases line up with TRBD2. J was trimmed by 5 bases and V by 0 bases; bases with no gene match: 10. Germline CDR1 reads MNHNY; CDR2 reads SVGAGI (reference sequence). There are 16 residues in the CDR3. The CDR3 loop is CASSYSITGGTHEQYF. Here the CDR3 DNA reads TGTGCCAGCAGTTACTCGATTACGGGAGGAACCCACGAGCAGTACTTC.

The chain joins TRBV7-2 to TRBJ2-7; D is perhaps TRBD1 (7 bases). Trimming pared 4 bases from V and 1 base from J, leaving 11 bases between. The germline gives CDR1 SGHTA, CDR2 FQGNSA. The CDR3 totals 14 residues. The DNA for the CDR3 is TGTGCCAGCAGCTCGACAGGGAGGTCCTACGAGCAGTACTTC. It is translated as CASSSTGRSYEQYF.

The chain links TRBV6-5 to TRBJ2-1; D call uncertain. Trimming removed 0 bases at V and 4 bases at J, with 4 bases between. Germline-derived CDR1 and CDR2 are MNHEY and SVGAGI. The CDR3 loop spans 13 amino acids. The CDR3 bases are TGTGCCAGCAGTTACTCGAGGTACAATGAGCAGTTCTTC. It is translated as CASSYSRYNEQFF.

V gene TRBV19 combines with J gene TRBJ1-2; 7 nucleotides agree with TRBD1. The CDR3 extends over 16 amino acids. CDR1 LNHDA and CDR2 SQIVND come from the germline V gene (reference sequence). V shed 7 bases and J 1 base; nucleotides not matched to a gene: 12. As DNA, the CDR3 is TGTGCCAGTATCGAACAGCGGGACAGAAATAACTATGGCTACACCTTC. Amino acids: CASIEQRDRNNYGYTF.

This clone was counted only a few times. This chain connects TRBV7-9 to TRBJ1-1, with 7 nucleotides matching TRBD1. The CDR3 is made up of 13 amino acids. Germline assignment: CDR1 SEHNR and CDR2 FQNEAQ (reference sequence). V trimming: 2 bases; J trimming: 6 bases; junction bases outside the gene matches: 3. As DNA, the CDR3 is TGTGCCAGCAGCTTACCAACAGGGGCTGAAGCTTTCTTT. Amino acid sequence: CASSLPTGAEAFF.

This sequence joins TRBV18 and TRBJ1-1; D unclear. Trimming took 4 bases from V and 2 from J, leaving 5 bases between them. This CDR3 comprises 12 residues. From germline, CDR1 is KGHSH and CDR2 LQKENI. This CDR3 is CASSRENTEAFF. As DNA, the CDR3 is TGTGCCAGCTCACGGGAAAACACTGAAGCTTTCTTT.

J is TRBJ2-7 and V is TRBV14, with 8 bases identical to TRBD2. Germline CDR1 and CDR2: SGHDN and FVKESK. V shed 0 bases and J 5 bases; nucleotides not matched to a gene: 12. The CDR3 is made up of 17 amino acids. CDR3 nucleotide sequence: TGTGCCAGCAGCCAAGAAGGGGGGTATAGCGGGGTCGACGAGCAGTACTTC. This translates into CASSQEGGYSGVDEQYF.

This clone has just one count. This chain joins TRBV21-1 and TRBJ1-1; the D segment call TRBD1 is taken from the table without a DNA check. TRBV21-1 is shown as a pseudogene. The CDR3 has 13 residues. The CDR3 sequence is CASSLQGRTEAFF. The CDR3 DNA reads TGTGCCAGCAGCTTACAGGGGAGGACTGAAGCTTTCTTT.